These 14 T cell receptor beta chains share one sample of origin, sequenced in a study of cytomegalovirus exposure and HLA in healthy donors. The method was immunoSEQ multiplex PCR; TCRdb's version includes in-frame clones alone and lacks a portion of them. The top ten clones hold 1.7% of a sample with 100,000 to 150,000 clones, around 96% of them seen once. Input material: PBMCs. The receptors come from a young man in good health and CMV-seronegative.

This clone was observed a single time. This chain uses TRBV30 with TRBJ2-1; D is possibly TRBD2 (6 bases). Germline CDR1 GTSNPN, CDR2 SVGIG (reference sequence). Trimming shortened V by 4 bases and J by 0 bases, and 7 bases separated the two germline ends. This CDR3 region has 13 residues. As DNA, the CDR3 is TGTGCCTGGACGGGACTCTCCTACAATGAGCAGTTCTTC. This sequence encodes CAWTGLSYNEQFF.

DNA of the CDR3: TGTGCCAGCAGGTCCGGGACTAGCGGGAACAATGAGCAGTTCTTC. This translates into CASRSGTSGNNEQFF. This sequence joins TRBV6-5 and TRBJ2-1; 13 nucleotides agree with TRBD2. V lost 6 bases to trimming and J lost 5 bases; unmatched junction nucleotides: 4. CDR3 length: 15 amino acids. Per the germline V gene, CDR1 is MNHEY and CDR2 is SVGAGI.

The rearrangement links TRBV30 to TRBJ1-3; no firm D call. CDR1 and CDR2 from the germline V gene are GTSNPN and SVGIG (reference sequence). This CDR3 is built from 12 residues. V lost 3 bases and J lost 3, with 6 bases in between. DNA of the CDR3: TGTGCCTGGAGCTCGGTTGGAAACACCATATATTTT. Protein: CAWSSVGNTIYF.

The V and J genes are TRBV14 and TRBJ1-5; 8 positions agree with TRBD1. The germline gives CDR1 SGHDN, CDR2 FVKESK. V was pared by 0 bases and J by 4 bases, with 5 bases of the junction left unmatched. The CDR3 has 16 residues. In nucleotides, the CDR3 is TGTGCCAGCAGCCAAGATTCGGGACAGGAAAATCAGCCCCAGCATTTT. This sequence encodes CASSQDSGQENQPQHF.

The chain couples TRBV5-5 to TRBJ2-1, with TRBD1 matching over 11 bases. CDR1 and CDR2 (germline): SGHKS, YYEKEE (reference sequence). This CDR3 comprises 15 residues. V shed 3 bases, J shed 5 bases, and the junction held 4 bases outside the gene matches. In DNA, the CDR3 is TGTGCCAGCAGCTGGACAGGGGGCTACGACAATGAGCAGTTCTTC. It yields the protein CASSWTGGYDNEQFF.

The V gene is TRBV19, the J gene TRBJ2-2; D unclear. Per the germline V gene, CDR1 is LNHDA and CDR2 is SQIVND (reference sequence). This CDR3 is built from 12 residues. V was clipped by 6 bases and J by 8 bases, with 10 bases between them. CDR3 amino acids: CASSSHGGELFF. The CDR3 bases are TGTGCCAGTAGCTCCCACGGTGGGGAGCTGTTTTTT. The full variable domain, completed using reference TRBV19 and TRBJ2-2, is DGGITQSPKYLFRKEGQNVTLSCEQNLNHDAMYWYRQDPGQGLRLIYYSQIVNDFQKGDIAEGYSVSREKKESFPLTVTSAQKNPTAFYLCASSSHGGELFFGEGSRLTVL.

The chain employs TRBV2 and TRBJ2-7; 8 bases are shared with TRBD2. J was trimmed by 4 bases and V by 4 bases; bases with no gene match: 3. Germline V gene sequence: CDR1 SNHLY, CDR2 FYNNEI. This CDR3 contains 13 residues. CDR3 in amino acids: CASSVGRGYEQYF. Here the CDR3 DNA reads TGTGCCAGCAGTGTCGGGAGGGGTTACGAGCAGTACTTC.

This chain uses TRBV6-1 with TRBJ1-1; no clear D. Trimming took off 3 bases at V and 3 bases at J, with 11 bases between the two ends. The germline gives CDR1 MNHNS, CDR2 SASEGT. CDR3 length: 14 residues. The CDR3 protein is CASSEPRADTEAFF. The DNA of the CDR3 is TGTGCCAGCAGTGAGCCGAGAGCTGACACTGAAGCTTTCTTT.

The rearrangement links TRBV28 to TRBJ1-4, with TRBD1 matching 7 bases. Germline V lookup: CDR1 MDHEN, CDR2 SYDVKM. The ends lost 10 bases at V and 4 bases at J; junction bases unmatched: 6. This CDR3 contains 13 residues. CDR3 bases: TGTGCCATCCTCGGGACAGTTAATGAAAAACTGTTTTTT. Its protein product is CAILGTVNEKLFF.

This rearrangement joins TRBV5-1 to TRBJ1-1; the D gene is possibly TRBD1 (5 bases). Germline lookup yields CDR1 SGHRS and CDR2 YFSETQ. The CDR3 spans 14 residues. Deletions cut 6 bases from V and 2 bases from J, with 14 bases between. The DNA for the CDR3 is TGCGCCAGCACAACATTGGGGGGAAACACTGAAGCTTTCTTT. Translation: CASTTLGGNTEAFF.

Worth noting for this clone: The sample holds other DNA sequences that translate to the same CDR3. This chain links TRBV27 with TRBJ1-1; D is uncertain. The CDR3 extends over 13 amino acids. Germline CDR1 MNHEY, CDR2 SMNVEV (reference sequence). Trimming cost V 3 bases and J 1 base, with 6 bases left between them. The CDR3 coding sequence is TGTGCCAGCAGTTTGGCGGGGAACACTGAAGCTTTCTTT. Translated, it gives CASSLAGNTEAFF.

The chain joins TRBV27 to TRBJ2-3; D ambiguous. CDR3 size: 13 residues. V lost 6 bases and J 1 base, leaving 8 bases between the germline ends. Germline V gene sequence: CDR1 MNHEY, CDR2 SMNVEV (reference sequence). The CDR3 region is CASRLPGTDTQYF. CDR3 bases: TGTGCCAGCAGGTTACCGGGCACAGATACGCAGTATTTT.

This chain connects TRBV9 to TRBJ2-1, with unresolved D. Germline CDR1 reads SGDLS; CDR2 reads YYNGEE. The CDR3 sequence is 14 residues long. Deletions cut 4 bases from V and 5 bases from J, with 13 bases between. CDR3 sequence reads: CASSPHGVDNEQFF. CDR3 bases: TGTGCCAGCAGCCCTCACGGAGTCGACAATGAGCAGTTCTTC.

The chain carries TRBV25-1 and TRBJ2-2, with 8 nucleotides matching TRBD1. The CDR3 extends over 16 amino acids. The V gene end was trimmed by 2 bases and the J gene end by 4 bases; junction bases not matched to a gene: 6. CDR1 is MGHDK and CDR2 is SYGVNS in the germline V gene. The CDR3 sequence: CASSEGGRGLTGELFF. CDR3 in DNA: TGTGCCAGCAGTGAAGGAGGCAGGGGGCTCACCGGGGAGCTGTTTTTT. Complete variable domain (other parts from reference TRBV25-1 and TRBJ2-2): EADIYQTPRYLVIGTGKKITLECSQTMGHDKMYWYQQDPGMELHLIHYSYGVNSTEKGDLSSESTVSRIRTEHFPLTLESARPSHTSQYLCASSEGGRGLTGELFFGEGSRLTVL.